Presented here are 26 T cell receptor beta chains from one specimen sequenced in a study of cytomegalovirus exposure and HLA in healthy donors. This PCR relied on a set of 60 Vbeta primers and 13 Jbeta primers. Repertoires were generated with immunoSEQ multiplex PCR, while TCRdb's copy carries only in-frame clones and drops some. The sample lists some 240,000 clones; approximately 82% were seen once. Source material: PBMCs. These TCRs come from a male donor in good health and CMV-seronegative.

The sample holds a few counts of this clone. The V call is TRBV6-5, the J call TRBJ1-5; maybe TRBD1 (6 bases). CDR3 size: 15 residues. V was clipped by 5 bases and J by 7 bases, with 18 bases between them. CDR1 and CDR2 (germline): MNHEY, SVGAGI. For the CDR3, the DNA is TGTGCCAGCAGTCCGACCCAGGGGTTGAGGCAGCCCCAGCATTTT. This codes for CASSPTQGLRQPQHF.

The CDR3 nucleotides read TGTGCCAGCAGGACCGCAGGGGCGGATTCACCCCTCCACTTT. Protein: CASRTAGADSPLHF. The V and J genes are TRBV28 and TRBJ1-6; D perhaps matches TRBD1 (6 bases). Germline V gene sequence: CDR1 MDHEN, CDR2 SYDVKM. This CDR3 region has 14 residues. Trimming removed 6 bases at V and 8 bases at J, with 14 bases between.

The genes are TRBV5-4 and TRBJ1-2; 8 bases are a match to TRBD1. This CDR3 contains 15 residues. Trimming at V came to 2 bases and at J to 5 bases, leaving 8 bases not matched to a gene. In germline, CDR1 is SGHNT, CDR2 YYREEE (reference sequence). Here the CDR3 DNA reads TGTGCCAGCAGCTTCGCGGACAGGGTGCGGTATGGCTACACCTTC. As protein: CASSFADRVRYGYTF.

The chain carries TRBV7-2 and TRBJ2-2; weak D call: TRBD1 (6 bases). Trimming took 1 base from V and 4 from J, leaving 10 bases between them. The CDR3 is 15 residues long. Germline loops: CDR1 SGHTA, CDR2 FQGNSA. The CDR3 loop is CASSLVGGVTGELFF. The CDR3 DNA is TGTGCCAGCAGCTTAGTTGGGGGCGTCACCGGGGAGCTGTTTTTT.

V is TRBV7-2 and J is TRBJ2-1; D remains unclear. This CDR3 is 17 amino acids long. Germline-derived CDR1 and CDR2 are SGHTA and FQGNSA. Trimming took off 5 bases at V and 4 bases at J, with 21 bases between the two ends. CDR3 sequence reads: CASSALRLETIYNEQFF. CDR3 sequence (DNA): TGTGCCAGCAGCGCACTCCGTTTGGAAACTATTTACAATGAGCAGTTCTTC.

This clone showed up just a few times. The V gene is TRBV7-8, the J gene TRBJ2-1; weak D call: TRBD2 (6 bases). Germline assignment: CDR1 SGHVS and CDR2 FQNEAQ. The CDR3 contains 14 residues. V was shortened by 4 bases and J by 5 bases, with 12 bases between the two germline ends. The CDR3 DNA reads as TGTGCCAGCAGCTACCGGGACTCGCACAATGAGCAGTTCTTC. This codes for CASSYRDSHNEQFF.

This clone was detected only once. The J gene is TRBJ1-5, the V gene TRBV27, with 11 bases identical to TRBD1. Per germline, CDR1 MNHEY and CDR2 SMNVEV (reference sequence). V lost 9 bases and J lost 6; bases outside the gene matches: 10. The CDR3 extends over 15 amino acids. CDR3 nucleotides: TGTGCCAGTCGGACAGGGGGCGATCCAGGTCAGCCCCAGCATTTT. Residues: CASRTGGDPGQPQHF.

V usage is TRBV11-2 and J usage is TRBJ1-3; the D gene is possibly TRBD1 (6 bases). The CDR3 length is 15 residues. From germline, CDR1 is SGHAT and CDR2 FQNNGV. Trimming took 1 base from V and 4 from J, leaving 11 bases between them. Here the CDR3 reads CASSLGTGLGNTIYF. The CDR3 region has the DNA TGTGCCAGCAGCTTAGGTACAGGGTTAGGAAACACCATATATTTT.

J is TRBJ1-2 and V is TRBV29-1, with a tentative D call TRBD1 (5 bases). The length of the CDR3 is 17 residues. V dropped 0 bases and J dropped 0 bases, with 17 bases sitting between them. Germline loops: CDR1 SQVTM, CDR2 ANQGSEA. CDR3 protein: CSVEDGTTDGANYGYTF. CDR3 DNA sequence: TGCAGCGTTGAAGATGGGACTACCGATGGGGCTAACTATGGCTACACCTTC.

V is TRBV27 and J is TRBJ2-1; D remains unclear. Germline CDR1 and CDR2: MNHEY and SMNVEV (reference sequence). The CDR3 extends over 15 amino acids. With 8 bases removed from V and 4 bases from J, the gap between germline ends came to 18 bases. CDR3 amino acids: CASRPARRIYNEQFF. Written as DNA, the CDR3 is TGTGCCAGCCGGCCCGCTAGGCGTATATACAATGAGCAGTTCTTC.

The chain has TRBV6-5 and TRBJ1-1; 10 positions agree with TRBD1. CDR3 length equals 16 residues. CDR1 and CDR2 (germline): MNHEY, SVGAGI. Trimming removed 4 bases from V and 1 base from J; junction bases left unmatched: 6. This chain's CDR3 is CASSWGQGIRNTEAFF. The CDR3 DNA reads as TGTGCCAGCAGTTGGGGACAGGGGATAAGGAACACTGAAGCTTTCTTT.

The chain uses TRBV19 and TRBJ2-7; 9 nucleotides match TRBD1. V shed 9 bases, J shed 9 bases, and the junction held 12 bases outside the gene matches. CDR1 LNHDA and CDR2 SQIVND come from the germline V gene (reference sequence). This CDR3 contains 13 residues. The DNA for the CDR3 is TGTGCCAGCCAGCAACAGGGGGCGTTATGGCAGTACTTC. This gives the protein CASQQQGALWQYF. Based on the CDR3 plus reference TRBV19 and TRBJ2-7, the full variable domain is DGGITQSPKYLFRKEGQNVTLSCEQNLNHDAMYWYRQDPGQGLRLIYYSQIVNDFQKGDIAEGYSVSREKKESFPLTVTSAQKNPTAFYLCASQQQGALWQYFGPGTRLTVT.

A word on this clone: Sequence at one end of the junction differs from germline and may be a read error. The V call is TRBV13, the J call TRBJ1-1; D not resolved. This CDR3 is built from 11 residues. Germline V lookup: CDR1 PRHDT, CDR2 FYEKMQ (reference sequence). The CDR3 region has the DNA TGCATAGGAGGGTCCGCCACTGAAGCTTTCTTT. Protein sequence: CIGGSATEAFF. The full variable domain, rest sourced from reference TRBV13 and TRBJ1-1, is AAGVIQSPRHLIKEKRETATLKCYPIPRHDTVYWYQQGPGQDPQFLISFYEKMQSDKGSIPDRFSAQQFSDYHSELNMSSLELGDSALYFCIGGSATEAFFGQGTRLTVV.

This chain connects TRBV7-8 to TRBJ1-5; 7 bases agree with TRBD1. J was trimmed by 6 bases and V by 3 bases; bases with no gene match: 8. CDR3 length equals 15 residues. CDR1 is SGHVS and CDR2 is FQNEAQ in the germline V gene. The CDR3 sequence is CASSLERGLRQPQHF. DNA for the CDR3: TGTGCCAGCAGCTTGGAAAGGGGGCTGCGTCAGCCCCAGCATTTT.

The chain employs TRBV5-6 and TRBJ2-5; 8 bases match TRBD1. Germline V CDR1 and CDR2: SGHDT, YYEEEE. The CDR3 has 14 amino acids. The J segment lost 5 bases and the V segment lost 7 bases, leaving 10 bases of the junction unmatched. CDR3 region: CASFFSRTGETQYF. The CDR3 region has the DNA TGTGCCAGCTTCTTTTCGAGGACAGGGGAGACCCAGTACTTC.

The V gene is TRBV28, the J gene TRBJ1-5; no firm D call. The V gene's germline CDR1 is MDHEN and CDR2 SYDVKM. The CDR3 length is 13 residues. V gave up 3 bases and J gave up 6 bases, with 9 bases separating them. In DNA form, the CDR3 reads TGTGCCAGCAGTTTTAGTAACTTTCAGCCCCAGCATTTT. This gives the protein CASSFSNFQPQHF.

This sequence joins TRBV7-8 and TRBJ2-5; 8 positions agree with TRBD2. The end of the DNA fits TRBJ2-7 better, so the J call may be wrong. CDR1 and CDR2 (germline): SGHVS, FQNEAQ. This CDR3 spans 15 amino acids. CDR3: CASSSREESSYEQYF. In nucleotides, the CDR3 is TGTGCCAGCAGCTCGCGGGAGGAGAGCTCCTACGAGCAGTACTTC.

The V gene is TRBV5-3, the J gene TRBJ1-5; D is uncertain. TRBV5-3 is an ORF; its function is uncertain. Trimming cost V 0 bases and J 2 bases, with 9 bases left between them. The CDR3 runs to 15 residues. In DNA form, the CDR3 reads TGTGCCAGAAGCTTGGACGGGGAAGGCAATCAGCCCCAGCATTTT. It codes for CARSLDGEGNQPQHF.

J is TRBJ2-5 and V is TRBV5-4; D ambiguous. V was pared by 0 bases and J by 2 bases, with 5 bases between. CDR1 and CDR2 from the germline V gene are SGHNT and YYREEE (reference sequence). CDR3 length: 13 amino acids. The CDR3: CASSLGQQETQYF. Here the CDR3 DNA reads TGTGCCAGCAGCTTGGGGCAGCAAGAGACCCAGTACTTC.

This clone was recorded once. This chain connects TRBV6-6 to TRBJ2-1; TRBD2 matches at 10 bases. Losses at the gene ends were 6 bases for V and 3 bases for J; bases not matched to a gene: 5. CDR1 and CDR2 (germline): MNHNY, SVGAGI (reference sequence). CDR3 length: 15 residues. CDR3 in amino acids: CASRPASGSYNEQFF. The CDR3 DNA reads as TGTGCCAGCAGACCTGCTAGCGGGAGCTACAATGAGCAGTTCTTC.

The chain joins TRBV7-6 to TRBJ1-1, with TRBD1 matching 8 bases. The trim removed 1 base at V and 7 bases at J, leaving 2 bases unmatched. Germline V gives CDR1 SGHVS, CDR2 FNYEAQ. The length of the CDR3 is 13 residues. The CDR3 loop is CASSLGGQVEAFF. CDR3 DNA: TGTGCCAGCAGCTTAGGGGGACAGGTTGAAGCTTTCTTT.

This clone came up once. V usage is TRBV2 and J usage is TRBJ2-3; TRBD2 might be the D (6 bases). Trimming left V 2 bases short and J 2 bases short, with 14 bases between. Germline CDR1 reads SNHLY; CDR2 reads FYNNEI. CDR3 length: 16 amino acids. The CDR3: CASSELASETTDTQYF. CDR3 nucleotides: TGTGCCAGCAGTGAATTGGCTAGCGAGACCACAGATACGCAGTATTTT.

The chain is built from TRBV10-3 and TRBJ1-2; TRBD1 matches 9 bases. The V gene end was trimmed by 1 base and the J gene end by 5 bases; junction bases not matched to a gene: 2. Germline V lookup: CDR1 ENHRY, CDR2 SYGVKD. The length of the CDR3 is 14 residues. This CDR3 reads CAISEWDREYGYTF. In nucleotides, the CDR3 is TGTGCCATCAGTGAGTGGGACAGGGAATATGGCTACACCTTC.

The chain recombines TRBV7-7 with TRBJ2-3, with D perhaps matching TRBD2 (6 bases). The length of the CDR3 is 14 residues. The ends were cut back, 1 base at V and 8 bases at J, with 13 bases in the middle. Germline assignment: CDR1 SSHAT and CDR2 FNYEAQ (reference sequence). The CDR3 DNA is TGTGCCAGCAGCTTAGACGGCGTGGGGGGTACGCAGTATTTT. It codes for CASSLDGVGGTQYF.

This clone turned up a few times. The genes are TRBV11-3 and TRBJ2-5, with TRBD1 matching 7 bases. In germline, CDR1 is SGHNT, CDR2 YENEEA. With 5 bases clipped from V and 3 bases from J, the junction kept 12 bases outside the gene matches. The CDR3 sequence is 16 residues long. In nucleotides, the CDR3 is TGTGCCAGCAGCCAGGCTGACAGGGTAATAGAAGAGACCCAGTACTTC. This translates into CASSQADRVIEETQYF.

J is TRBJ2-1 and V is TRBV27, with D perhaps TRBD1 (6 bases). V was shortened by 5 bases and J by 1 base, with 15 bases between the two germline ends. The CDR3 is 16 residues long. The germline CDR1 and CDR2 sequences are MNHEY and SMNVEV (reference sequence). The CDR3 coding sequence is TGTGCCAGCAGTCTTACTGTGAGGGGGTCCTACAATGAGCAGTTCTTC. This gives the protein CASSLTVRGSYNEQFF.